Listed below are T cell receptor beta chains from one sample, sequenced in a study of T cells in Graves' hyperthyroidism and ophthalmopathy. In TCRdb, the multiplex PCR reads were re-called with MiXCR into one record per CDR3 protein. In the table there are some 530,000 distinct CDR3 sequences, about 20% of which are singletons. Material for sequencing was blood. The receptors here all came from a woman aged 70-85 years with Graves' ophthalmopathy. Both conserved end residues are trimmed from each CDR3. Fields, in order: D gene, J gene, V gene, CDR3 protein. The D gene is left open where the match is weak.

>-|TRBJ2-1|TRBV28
ASSLVRDNEQF
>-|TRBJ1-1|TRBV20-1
SAGLQGRNTEAF
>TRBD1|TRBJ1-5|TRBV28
ASSDLQGVTQNQPQH
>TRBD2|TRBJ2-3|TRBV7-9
ASSLGLAGITDTQY
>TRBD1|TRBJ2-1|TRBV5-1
ASSLVTGVGNEQF
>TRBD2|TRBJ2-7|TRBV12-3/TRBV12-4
ASSLKGLEVEQY
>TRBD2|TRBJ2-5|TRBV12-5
ASAASGSWAETQY
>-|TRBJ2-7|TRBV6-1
ASSSRQFYEQY
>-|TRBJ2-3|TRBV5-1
ASSLSGIAGTDTQY
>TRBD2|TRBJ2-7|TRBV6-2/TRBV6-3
ASSYSAGTTIFYEQY
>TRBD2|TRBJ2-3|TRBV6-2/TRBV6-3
ASSKDGREPYTQY
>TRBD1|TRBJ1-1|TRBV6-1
ASIKTGLTEAF
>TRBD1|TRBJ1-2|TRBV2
ASSRQGLRYGYT
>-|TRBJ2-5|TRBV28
ATTRVSETQY
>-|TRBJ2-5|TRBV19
ASSVTWDAKETQY
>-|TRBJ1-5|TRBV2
ASTAGPYSNQPQH
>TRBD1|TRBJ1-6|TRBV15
ATSSDRGSSPLH
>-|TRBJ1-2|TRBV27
ASSPGLVSFGYT
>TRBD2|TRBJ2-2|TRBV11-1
ASSHTLAGTNTGELF
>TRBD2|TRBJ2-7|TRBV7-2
ASSPPLFPAGEGEQY
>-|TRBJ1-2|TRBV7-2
ASSFQQDNYGYT
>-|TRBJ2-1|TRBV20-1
SARVTALSYNEQF
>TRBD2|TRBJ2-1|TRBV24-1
ATSSRAGAGYNEQF
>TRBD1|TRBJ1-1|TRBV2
ASMPGQAVYEAF
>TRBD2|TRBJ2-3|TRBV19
ASSLRSGRAGDTQY
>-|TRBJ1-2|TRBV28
ASIPTEGIYGYT
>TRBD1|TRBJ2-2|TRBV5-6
ASTPLDRGFTGELF
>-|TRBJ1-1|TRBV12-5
ASGRTGTTEAF
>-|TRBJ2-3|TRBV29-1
SVEQGVDTQY
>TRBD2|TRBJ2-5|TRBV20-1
SARLAGETQY
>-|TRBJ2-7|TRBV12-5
ASGGSPTYEQY
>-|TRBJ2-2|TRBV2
ATKGGGTGELF
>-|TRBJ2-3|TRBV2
ASSRTVSTDTQY
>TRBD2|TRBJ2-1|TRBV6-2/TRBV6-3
ASSYPEERELEF
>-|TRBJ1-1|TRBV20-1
SARALGESTEAF
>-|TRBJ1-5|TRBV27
ASWSRAVYQPQH
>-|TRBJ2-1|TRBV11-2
ASSLASLRADEQF
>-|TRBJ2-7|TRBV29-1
SVGEGVLYEQY
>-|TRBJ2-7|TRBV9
ASSVELVPTRQY
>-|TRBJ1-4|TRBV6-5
ASSYGLGEKLF
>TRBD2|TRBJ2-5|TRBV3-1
ASSQALAGGETQY
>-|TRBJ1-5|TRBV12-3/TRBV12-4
ASSFLGAWNQPQH